This TCR beta chain was captured in a study of cytomegalovirus exposure and HLA in healthy donors. As to this clone: Antigen specificity is unknown.

The PCR had 60 Vbeta and 13 Jbeta primers. Assay: immunoSEQ multiplex PCR; the TCRdb copy retains only in-frame clones and omits some. The top ten clones hold 2.1% of a sample with 150,000 to 180,000 clones, 65% to 75% of them seen once. Per germline, CDR1 SGHVS and CDR2 FNYEAQ. The CDR3 is made up of 17 amino acids. The ends lost 0 bases at V and 4 bases at J; junction bases unmatched: 3. Broader study findings: Researchers catalogued 164 TCR beta chains as cytomegalovirus-associated. Most TCR sequences proved rare, with some public TCRs found in many donors. More than 15,000 TCR beta sequences were associated with HLA alleles at 0.05 false discovery rate in a later analysis.

Sequencing was done on a sample of PBMCs. The sequence was collected from a man in his thirties or forties in good health and CMV-seronegative. The chain joins TRBV7-6 to TRBJ2-1, with 13 bases that match TRBD2. CDR3 region: CASSLATSGGTYNEQFF. DNA for the CDR3: TGTGCCAGCAGCTTAGCGACTAGCGGGGGGACTTACAATGAGCAGTTCTTC.